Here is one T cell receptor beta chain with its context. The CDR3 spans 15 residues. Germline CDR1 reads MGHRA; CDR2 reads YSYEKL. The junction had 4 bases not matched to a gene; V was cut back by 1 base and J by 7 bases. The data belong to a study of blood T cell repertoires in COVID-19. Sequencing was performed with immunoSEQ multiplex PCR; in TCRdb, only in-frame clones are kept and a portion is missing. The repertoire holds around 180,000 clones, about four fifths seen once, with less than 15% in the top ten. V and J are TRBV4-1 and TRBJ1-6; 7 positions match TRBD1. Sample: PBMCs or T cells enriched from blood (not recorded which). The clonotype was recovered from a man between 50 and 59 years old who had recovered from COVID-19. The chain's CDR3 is CASSQGQGPNSPLHF. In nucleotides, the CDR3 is TGCGCCAGCAGCCAAGGACAGGGTCCCAATTCACCCCTCCACTTT.